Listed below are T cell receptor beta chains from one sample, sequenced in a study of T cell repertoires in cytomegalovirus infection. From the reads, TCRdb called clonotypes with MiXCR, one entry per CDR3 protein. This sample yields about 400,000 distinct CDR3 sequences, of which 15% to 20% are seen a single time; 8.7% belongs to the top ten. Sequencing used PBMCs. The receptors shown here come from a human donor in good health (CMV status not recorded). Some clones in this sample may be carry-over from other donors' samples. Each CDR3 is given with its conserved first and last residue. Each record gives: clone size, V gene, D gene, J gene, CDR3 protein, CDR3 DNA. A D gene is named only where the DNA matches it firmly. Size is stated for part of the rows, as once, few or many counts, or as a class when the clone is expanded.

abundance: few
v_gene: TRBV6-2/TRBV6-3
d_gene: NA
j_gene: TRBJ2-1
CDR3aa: CASSYSFQLATQQFF
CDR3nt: TGTGCCAGCAGTTACTCTTTCCAACTAGCCACTCAGCAGTTCTTC

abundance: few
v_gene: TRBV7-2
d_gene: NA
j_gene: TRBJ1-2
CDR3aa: CASSLGGQADYGYTF
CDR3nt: TGTGCCAGCAGCTTAGGTGGCCAGGCCGACTATGGCTACACCTTC

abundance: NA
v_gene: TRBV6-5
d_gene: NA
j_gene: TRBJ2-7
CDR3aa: CASSKRLQGDSYEQYF
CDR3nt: TGTGCCAGCAGTAAAAGATTACAGGGAGATTCCTACGAGCAGTACTTC

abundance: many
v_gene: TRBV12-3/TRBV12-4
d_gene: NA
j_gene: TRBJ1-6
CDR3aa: CASSFGSNSPLHF
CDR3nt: TGTGCCAGCAGTTTTGGCTCTAATTCACCCCTCCACTTT

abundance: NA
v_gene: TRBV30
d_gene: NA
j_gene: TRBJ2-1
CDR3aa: CAWSNSGINNEQFF
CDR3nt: TGTGCCTGGAGTAACTCGGGGATAAACAATGAGCAGTTCTTC

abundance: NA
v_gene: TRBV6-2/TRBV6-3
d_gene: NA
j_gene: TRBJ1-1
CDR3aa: CASSPDRSTEAFF
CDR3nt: TGTGCCAGCAGTCCGGACCGGAGCACTGAAGCTTTCTTT

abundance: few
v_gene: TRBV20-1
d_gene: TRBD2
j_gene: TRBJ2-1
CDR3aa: CSARDRPSGTRGQFF
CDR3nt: TGCAGTGCTAGAGATCGGCCTAGCGGGACCCGCGGGCAGTTCTTC

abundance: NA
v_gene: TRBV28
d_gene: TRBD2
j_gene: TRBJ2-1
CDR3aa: CASSLAGVGGNEQFF
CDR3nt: TGTGCCAGCAGTTTGGCGGGGGTCGGAGGCAATGAGCAGTTCTTC

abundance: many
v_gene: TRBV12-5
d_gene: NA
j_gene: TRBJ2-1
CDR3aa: CASGTDSNEQFF
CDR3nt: TGTGCTAGTGGAACGGACAGCAATGAGCAGTTCTTC

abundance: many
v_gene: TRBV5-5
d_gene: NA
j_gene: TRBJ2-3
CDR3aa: CASKLEADTQYF
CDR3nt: TGTGCCAGCAAACTGGAAGCGGATACGCAGTATTTT

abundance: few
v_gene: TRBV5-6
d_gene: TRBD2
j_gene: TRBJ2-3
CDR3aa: CASSPGLAVSTDTQYF
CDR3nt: TGTGCCAGCAGCCCGGGACTAGCGGTTAGCACAGATACGCAGTATTTT

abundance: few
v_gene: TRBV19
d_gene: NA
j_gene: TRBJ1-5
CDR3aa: CASSIRGVKDNQPQHF
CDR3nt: TGTGCCAGTAGTATAAGGGGAGTCAAAGACAATCAGCCCCAGCATTTT

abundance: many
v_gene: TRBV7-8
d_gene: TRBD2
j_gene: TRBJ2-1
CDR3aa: CASSQGGYSYNEQFF
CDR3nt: TGTGCCAGCAGCCAGGGAGGGTACTCCTACAATGAGCAGTTCTTC

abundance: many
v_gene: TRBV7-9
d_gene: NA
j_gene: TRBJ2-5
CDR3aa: CASNLGGQETQYF
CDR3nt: TGTGCCAGCAACCTGGGGGGCCAAGAGACCCAGTACTTC

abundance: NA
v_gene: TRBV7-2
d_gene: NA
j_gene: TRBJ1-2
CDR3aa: CASSLPGSYGYTF
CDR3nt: TGTGCCAGCAGCTTACCGGGCTCCTATGGCTACACCTTC

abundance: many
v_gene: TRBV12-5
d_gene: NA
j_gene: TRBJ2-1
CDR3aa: CASGLGGMGNEQFF
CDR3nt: TGTGCTAGTGGTTTGGGGGGCATGGGCAATGAGCAGTTCTTC

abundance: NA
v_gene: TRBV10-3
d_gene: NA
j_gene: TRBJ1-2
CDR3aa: CATATGYGYTF
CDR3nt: TGTGCCACCGCCACAGGGTATGGCTACACCTTC

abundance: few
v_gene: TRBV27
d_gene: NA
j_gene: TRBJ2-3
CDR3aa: CASPITAGATDTQYF
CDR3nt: TGTGCCAGCCCCATCACGGCGGGGGCGACAGATACGCAGTATTTT

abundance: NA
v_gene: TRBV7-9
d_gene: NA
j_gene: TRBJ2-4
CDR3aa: CASSLDWVSIQYF
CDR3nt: TGTGCCAGCAGCTTAGATTGGGTTAGCATTCAGTACTTC

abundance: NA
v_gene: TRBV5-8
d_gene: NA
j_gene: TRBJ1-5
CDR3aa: CASEVYRDQPQHF
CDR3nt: TGTGCCAGCGAAGTTTACAGGGATCAGCCCCAGCATTTT

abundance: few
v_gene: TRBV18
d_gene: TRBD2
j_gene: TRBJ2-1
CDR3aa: CASSLAGANYNEQFF
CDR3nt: TGTGCCAGCTCATTAGCGGGGGCGAACTACAATGAGCAGTTCTTC

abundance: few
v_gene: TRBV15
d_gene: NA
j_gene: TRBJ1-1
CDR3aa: CATSGQRNTEAFF
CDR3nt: TGTGCCACCAGCGGACAAAGGAACACTGAAGCTTTCTTT

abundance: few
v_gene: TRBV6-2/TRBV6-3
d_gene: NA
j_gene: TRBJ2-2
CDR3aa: CASSRPPANTGELFF
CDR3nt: TGTGCCAGCAGTCGTCCTCCCGCGAACACCGGGGAGCTGTTTTTT

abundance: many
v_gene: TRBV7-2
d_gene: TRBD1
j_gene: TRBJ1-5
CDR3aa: CASSTGTERQPQHF
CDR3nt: TGTGCCAGCAGCACCGGGACAGAAAGACAGCCCCAGCATTTT

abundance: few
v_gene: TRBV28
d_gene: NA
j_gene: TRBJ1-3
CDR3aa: CASSPPAGRGYGNTIYF
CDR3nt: TGTGCCAGCAGCCCTCCTGCGGGCAGGGGTTATGGAAACACCATATATTTT

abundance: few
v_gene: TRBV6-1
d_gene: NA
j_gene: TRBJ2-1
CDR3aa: CASSHRFYNEQFF
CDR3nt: TGTGCCAGCAGTCACCGATTCTACAATGAGCAGTTCTTC

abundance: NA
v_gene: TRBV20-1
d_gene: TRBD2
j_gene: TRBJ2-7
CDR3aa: CSARRPTSGSSYEQYF
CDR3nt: TGCAGTGCTAGACGCCCCACTAGCGGGAGCTCCTACGAGCAGTACTTC

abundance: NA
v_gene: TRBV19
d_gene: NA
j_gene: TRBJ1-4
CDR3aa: CASSMGSLEKLFF
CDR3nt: TGTGCCAGTAGTATGGGCAGCTTGGAAAAACTGTTTTTT

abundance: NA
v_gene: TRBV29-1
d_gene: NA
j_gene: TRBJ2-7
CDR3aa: CSVERPSGIYEQYF
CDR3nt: TGCAGCGTTGAACGCCCCTCCGGGATCTACGAGCAGTACTTC

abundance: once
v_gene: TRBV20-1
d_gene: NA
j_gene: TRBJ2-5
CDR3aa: CSAREWGATKTQYF
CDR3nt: TGCAGTGCTAGAGAGTGGGGGGCGACGAAGACCCAGTACTTC

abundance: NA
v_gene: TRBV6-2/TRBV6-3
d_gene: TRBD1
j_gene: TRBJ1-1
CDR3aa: CASTWGQGWANTEAFF
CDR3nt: TGTGCCAGCACCTGGGGACAGGGGTGGGCGAACACTGAAGCTTTCTTT

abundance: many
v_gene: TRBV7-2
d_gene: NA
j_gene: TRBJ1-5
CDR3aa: CASSLLLGQPQHF
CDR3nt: TGTGCCAGCAGCTTACTGTTGGGCCAGCCCCAGCATTTT

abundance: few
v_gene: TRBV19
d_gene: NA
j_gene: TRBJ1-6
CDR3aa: CASSPDNSPLHF
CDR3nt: TGTGCCAGTAGCCCCGATAATTCACCCCTCCACTTT

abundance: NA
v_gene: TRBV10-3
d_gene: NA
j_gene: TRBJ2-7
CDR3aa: CAISETGFNEQYF
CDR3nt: TGTGCCATCAGTGAGACAGGTTTTAACGAGCAGTACTTC

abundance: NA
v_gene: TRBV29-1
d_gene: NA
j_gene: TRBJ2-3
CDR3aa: CSVEPRDADTQYF
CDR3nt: TGCAGCGTTGAACCCAGGGATGCAGATACGCAGTATTTT

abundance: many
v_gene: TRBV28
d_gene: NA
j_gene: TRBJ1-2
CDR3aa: CASSLSWGRYYGYTF
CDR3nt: TGTGCCAGCAGTTTATCTTGGGGGCGTTACTATGGCTACACCTTC

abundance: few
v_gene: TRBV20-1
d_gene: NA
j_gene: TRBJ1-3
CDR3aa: CSARIGTYVSGNTIYF
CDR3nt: TGCAGTGCTAGAATTGGGACATACGTCTCTGGAAACACCATATATTTT

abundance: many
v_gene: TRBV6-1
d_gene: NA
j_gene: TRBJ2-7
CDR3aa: CASSELQGAVYEQYF
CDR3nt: TGTGCCAGCAGTGAACTACAGGGTGCGGTCTACGAGCAGTACTTC

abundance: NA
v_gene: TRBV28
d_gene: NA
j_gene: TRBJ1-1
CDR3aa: CASSFIGQLNTEAFF
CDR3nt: TGTGCCAGCAGTTTTATTGGACAGCTGAACACTGAAGCTTTCTTT

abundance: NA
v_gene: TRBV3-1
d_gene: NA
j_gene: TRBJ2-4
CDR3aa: CASSQDSLALKNIQYF
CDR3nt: TGTGCCAGCAGCCAAGACTCTCTGGCACTAAAAAACATTCAGTACTTC

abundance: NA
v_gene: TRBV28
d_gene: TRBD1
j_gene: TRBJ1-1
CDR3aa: CASSSTGTGWSNTEAFF
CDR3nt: TGTGCCAGCAGTTCCACCGGGACAGGCTGGTCGAACACTGAAGCTTTCTTT

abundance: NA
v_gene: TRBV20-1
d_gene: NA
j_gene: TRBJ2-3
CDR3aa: CSARDPQADTQYF
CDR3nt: TGCAGTGCTCGGGACCCCCAGGCAGATACGCAGTATTTT

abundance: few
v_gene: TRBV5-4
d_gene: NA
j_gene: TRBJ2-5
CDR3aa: CASSFGPPGQETQYF
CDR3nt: TGTGCCAGCAGCTTCGGTCCTCCAGGCCAAGAGACCCAGTACTTC

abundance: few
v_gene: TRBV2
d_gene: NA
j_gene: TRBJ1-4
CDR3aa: CASKPGRPATNEKLFF
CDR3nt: TGTGCCAGCAAACCCGGGCGACCTGCAACTAATGAAAAACTGTTTTTT